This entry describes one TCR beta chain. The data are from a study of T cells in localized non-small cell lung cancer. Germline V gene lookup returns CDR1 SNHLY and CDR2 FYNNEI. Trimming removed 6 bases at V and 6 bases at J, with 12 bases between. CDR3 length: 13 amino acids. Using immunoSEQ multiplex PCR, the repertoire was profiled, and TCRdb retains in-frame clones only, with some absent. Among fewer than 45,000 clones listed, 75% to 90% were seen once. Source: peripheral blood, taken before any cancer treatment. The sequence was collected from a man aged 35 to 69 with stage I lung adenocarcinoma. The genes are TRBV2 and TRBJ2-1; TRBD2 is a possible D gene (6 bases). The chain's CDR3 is CASRLGTFNEQFF. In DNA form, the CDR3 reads TGTGCCAGCAGGTTAGGGACTTTCAATGAGCAGTTCTTC. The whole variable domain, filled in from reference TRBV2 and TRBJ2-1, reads EPEVTQTPSHQVTQMGQEVILRCVPISNHLYFYWYRQILGQKVEFLVSFYNNEISEKSEIFDDQFSVERPDGSNFTLKIRSTKLEDSAMYFCASRLGTFNEQFFGPGTRLTVL.